A selection of T cell receptor beta chains follows, all from one sample in a study of cytomegalovirus exposure and HLA in healthy donors. This table comes from immunoSEQ multiplex PCR, and its TCRdb copy is limited to in-frame clones, with some not included. The table has about 65,000 clones, almost 80% seen once. The material sequenced was PBMCs. Source of these receptors: a girl between 5 and 17 years old in good health and CMV-seropositive. CDR3s include the opening cysteine and the closing phenylalanine or tryptophan. D genes are given only for firm matches. Size tells how often a clone was seen (once, few, many) or the class of an expanded clone, and some rows leave it out.

v_call	d_call	clone_size	j_call	cdr3_nt	cdr3_aa
TRBV7-2	TRBD2	NA	TRBJ2-1	TGTGCCAGCAGCGCCCTAGCGGGAACCCCTAATAGGCAGTTCTTC	CASSALAGTPNRQFF
TRBV18	TRBD1	NA	TRBJ1-1	TGTGCCAGCTCCCCAAGAACAGGGGACAACACTGAAGCTTTCTTT	CASSPRTGDNTEAFF
TRBV4-1	NA	NA	TRBJ2-7	TGCGCCAGCAGCCAAGATCACGGGATCCCCCAAGAGCAGTACTTC	CASSQDHGIPQEQYF
TRBV7-8	TRBD2	NA	TRBJ2-7	TGTGCCAGCAGCTTGGGAGGGACCTCCTACGAGCAGTACTTC	CASSLGGTSYEQYF
TRBV5-6	NA	NA	TRBJ2-7	TGTGCCAGCACCCTAAATAGAATCCACGAGCAGTACTTC	CASTLNRIHEQYF
TRBV7-2	NA	NA	TRBJ2-3	TGTGCCAGCAGCTTCGGGGAGACAGATACGCAGTATTTT	CASSFGETDTQYF
TRBV14	NA	NA	TRBJ1-6	TGTGCCAGCAGCCAAGATGTTGGGGGGAATTCACCCCTCCACTTT	CASSQDVGGNSPLHF
TRBV4-1	NA	NA	TRBJ1-1	TGCGCCAGCAGCCAAGTGGGGCAAGTCGTGGCTTTCTTT	CASSQVGQVVAFF
TRBV5-1	NA	NA	TRBJ2-2	TGCGCCAGCAGCCAGTCCACCGGGGAGCTGTTTTTT	CASSQSTGELFF
TRBV5-1	TRBD2	NA	TRBJ2-2	TGCGCCAGCAGCACCAGGGAGGGGACCGGGGAGCTGTTTTTT	CASSTREGTGELFF
TRBV28	NA	NA	TRBJ1-2	TGTGCCAGCAGTACCCGGACGGGAAACTATGGCTACACCTTC	CASSTRTGNYGYTF
TRBV30	TRBD1	few	TRBJ1-2	TGTGCCTGGAGGGGGGGACAGACTAACTATGGCTACACCTTC	CAWRGGQTNYGYTF
TRBV28	NA	NA	TRBJ2-1	TGTGCCAGCAGTTTGGTACGGGAGCAGTTCTTC	CASSLVREQFF
TRBV29-1	NA	NA	TRBJ2-2	TGCAGCGTGGACAGACCTAACACCGGGGAGCTGTTTTTT	CSVDRPNTGELFF
TRBV7-2	NA	NA	TRBJ2-7	TGTGCCAGCAGCTTTAGCAGGGCTACCTACGAGCAGTACTTC	CASSFSRATYEQYF
TRBV5-4	TRBD2	NA	TRBJ2-1	TGTGCCAGCAGCTCTTATCAGACTAGCGGGAGCTCTTACAATGAGCAGTTCTTC	CASSSYQTSGSSYNEQFF
TRBV15	NA	NA	TRBJ1-1	TGTGCCACTTCCCCTGGGCACACTGAAGCTTTCTTT	CATSPGHTEAFF
TRBV6-5	NA	NA	TRBJ1-2	TGTGCCAGCAGTTACTCTTTTAGTGCTGCACTCTATGGCTACACCTTC	CASSYSFSAALYGYTF
TRBV14	NA	NA	TRBJ1-3	TGTGCCAGCAGCCACCGGGGTCTCTCTGGAAACACCATATATTTT	CASSHRGLSGNTIYF
TRBV4-3	TRBD2	NA	TRBJ2-7	TGCGCCAGCAGCCAAGGGACTAGCGAGTCCTACGAGCAGTACTTC	CASSQGTSESYEQYF
TRBV11-2	TRBD1	NA	TRBJ1-1	TGTGCCAGCAGATACAGGACAGGGACTGAAGCTTTCTTT	CASRYRTGTEAFF
TRBV14	NA	NA	TRBJ2-5	TGTGCCAGCAGCCAAGTCGGTTGGCAGGTGGGAGAGACCCAGTACTTC	CASSQVGWQVGETQYF
TRBV10-3	TRBD1	NA	TRBJ1-2	TGTGCCATCAGTGAGTCGGGACAGGGGGTTGGCTACACCTTC	CAISESGQGVGYTF
TRBV30	NA	NA	TRBJ1-5	TGTGCCTGGGGGGGGGCGCGGGGGCCCCAGCATTTT	CAWGGARGPQHF
TRBV29-1	NA	NA	TRBJ2-7	TGCAGCGTTGATAACGGTCCCTACGAGCAGTACTTC	CSVDNGPYEQYF
TRBV29-1	TRBD1	once	TRBJ1-1	TGCAGCGTGCTTAAGGGGGCCACTGAAGCTTTCTTT	CSVLKGATEAFF
TRBV27	NA	NA	TRBJ2-3	TGTGCCAGCAGCTTAGGGGAGTCAGATACGCAGTATTTT	CASSLGESDTQYF
TRBV6-6	TRBD1	few	TRBJ2-5	TGTGCCAGCAACTCAGGGACAGGAGAAGAGACCCAGTACTTC	CASNSGTGEETQYF
TRBV25-1	TRBD1	NA	TRBJ1-2	TGTGCCAGCAGTGCCGGGACAGCTTATGGCTACACCTTC	CASSAGTAYGYTF
TRBV6-1	NA	NA	TRBJ1-6	TGTGCCAGCAGTGAAACGACACCCTTTCCCCTCCACTTT	CASSETTPFPLHF
TRBV9	NA	NA	TRBJ2-7	TGTGCCAGCAGCGTAGGAGGCAGGGTGACCTACGAGCAGTACTTC	CASSVGGRVTYEQYF
TRBV7-6	NA	NA	TRBJ2-4	TGTGCCAGCAGCTTAAAGAGGGAGGGGGACATTCAGTACTTC	CASSLKREGDIQYF
TRBV5-4	TRBD1	NA	TRBJ1-2	TGTGCCAGCAGCTCAAGCGGACAGGGGTATGGCTACACCTTC	CASSSSGQGYGYTF
TRBV9	TRBD1	NA	TRBJ1-2	TGTGCCAGCAGCGGGGACAGGGGAGGATTTGGCTACACCTTC	CASSGDRGGFGYTF
TRBV5-6	TRBD1	few	TRBJ1-2	TGTGCCAGCAGCTTGCCTACAGCAGGGGGAAGGGGCTACACCTTC	CASSLPTAGGRGYTF
TRBV18	TRBD1	few	TRBJ1-2	TGTGCCAGCTCACCAGGGACAGGCCATCGAGGCTACACCTTC	CASSPGTGHRGYTF
TRBV5-1	TRBD1	NA	TRBJ2-5	TGCGCCAGCAGCTACAGGGGTCGGACCCAAGAGACCCAGTACTTC	CASSYRGRTQETQYF